This entry is about one T cell receptor (beta chain). The antigen is unknown. These data belong to a study of OX40 agonist ivuxolimab in advanced cancers. Systemic immunosuppression or a history of autoimmune disease excluded patients. Notes on the study in general: Some of the lowest clonal expansion was seen in partial responders at 0.1-3.0 mg/kg. Clonal expansion was seen in CD4+ and CD8+ blood T cells by week 6 at 0.1 to 3.0 mg/kg. There were, on average, more expanded clones in CD8+ T cells than in CD4+.

Repertoires were generated with immunoSEQ multiplex PCR, while TCRdb's copy carries only in-frame clones and drops some. The sample consists of 30,000 to 45,000 clones, approximately 90% of them appearing once. The starting material was CD4+ or CD8+ T cells sorted from blood, obtained in a trial of the OX40 agonist ivuxolimab. The clonotype was recovered from an adult with an advanced solid tumor such as melanoma, head and neck, liver or kidney cancer.

Here the CDR3 DNA reads TGTGCCATCAGTAAAACTCCGGGACAGGGGGGCAATGAGCAGTTCTTC. Translation: CAISKTPGQGGNEQFF. This rearrangement joins TRBV10-3 to TRBJ2-1, with 11 bases that match TRBD1. Trimming removed 5 bases from V and 6 bases from J; junction bases left unmatched: 9. Per germline, CDR1 ENHRY and CDR2 SYGVKD. The CDR3 extends over 16 amino acids.